The sample holds many counts of the clone carrying this T cell receptor (beta chain). Its target is not known. CDR1 is SNHLY, CDR2 FYNNEI, per germline. With 9 bases removed from V and 3 bases from J, the gap between germline ends came to 8 bases. This CDR3 has 12 residues. TCRdb independently ran MiXCR on the reads; one entry per CDR3 protein. This table has under 800,000 distinct CDR3 sequences, approximately 24% appearing once. These data originate in a study of T cell repertoires in cytomegalovirus infection. Study-wide context: In public TCR beta signatures, there were indications of both CMV infection and matching HLA type.

Study-wide results and limits: CMV-specific TCR beta clonotypes restricted by HLA-C were the ones dominating the ex vivo response.

V is TRBV2 and J is TRBJ2-2; D uncertain. Sequencing used CD8+ T cells from PBMCs. This receptor was taken from a human donor in good health (CMV status not recorded). Some clones in this sample may be carry-over from other donors' samples. CDR3 in DNA: TGTGCCAGTTTGGCGGACACCGGGGAGCTGTTTTTT. It yields the protein CASLADTGELFF. The entire variable domain, with the rest obtained from reference TRBV2 and TRBJ2-2, is as follows: EPEVTQTPSHQVTQMGQEVILRCVPISNHLYFYWYRQILGQKVEFLVSFYNNEISEKSEIFDDQFSVERPDGSNFTLKIRSTKLEDSAMYFCASLADTGELFFGEGSRLTVL.